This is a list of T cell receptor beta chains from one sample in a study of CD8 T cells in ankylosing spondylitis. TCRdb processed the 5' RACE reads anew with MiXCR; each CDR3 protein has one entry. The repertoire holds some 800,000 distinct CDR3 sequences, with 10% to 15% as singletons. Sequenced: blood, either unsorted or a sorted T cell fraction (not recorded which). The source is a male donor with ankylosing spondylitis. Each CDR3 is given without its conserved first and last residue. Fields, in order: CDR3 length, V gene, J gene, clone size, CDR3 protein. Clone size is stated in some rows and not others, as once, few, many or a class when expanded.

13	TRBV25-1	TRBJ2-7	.	ASSDMDSISYEQY
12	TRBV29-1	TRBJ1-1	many	SVHPKGVGTEAF
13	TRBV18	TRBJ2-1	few	ASSPPLALYNEQF
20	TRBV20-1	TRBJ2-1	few	SANSQGARSGFHYPIYNEQF
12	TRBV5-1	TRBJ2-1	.	ASSPRAGVDEQF
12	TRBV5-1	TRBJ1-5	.	ASSLSGILPPQH
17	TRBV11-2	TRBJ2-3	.	ASSSWGSVKGPSTDTQY
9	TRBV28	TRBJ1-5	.	ASSSQQPQH
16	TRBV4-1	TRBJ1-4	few	ASSQEGGRQGSLEKLF
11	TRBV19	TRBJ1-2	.	ASSDDNNYGYT
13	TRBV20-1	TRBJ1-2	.	SARSRGRVNYGYT
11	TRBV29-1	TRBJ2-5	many	SAPRWAGETQY
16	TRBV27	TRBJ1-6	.	ASSLSAGRSSYNSPLH
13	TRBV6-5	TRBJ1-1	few	ASSYNRGPSTEAF
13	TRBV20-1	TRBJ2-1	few	SARDGTAFWNEQF
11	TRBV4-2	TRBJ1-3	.	ASSQDLENTIY
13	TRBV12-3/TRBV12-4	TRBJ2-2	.	ASSLGGGYTGELF
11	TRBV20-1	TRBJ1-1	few	SAWTGPDTEAF
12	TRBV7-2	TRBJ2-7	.	ASSLALTSEEQY
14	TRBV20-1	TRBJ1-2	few	SAGGRATLGDYGYT
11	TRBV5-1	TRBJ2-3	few	ASRRGPTDTQY
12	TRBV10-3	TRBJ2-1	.	AISEGGALNEQF
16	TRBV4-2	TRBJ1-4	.	ASSQGREGGITNEKLF
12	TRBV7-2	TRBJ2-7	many	ASSEGMRPYEQY
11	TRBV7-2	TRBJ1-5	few	ASSLGIGEPQH
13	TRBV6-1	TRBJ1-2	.	ASSESPGRGDGYT
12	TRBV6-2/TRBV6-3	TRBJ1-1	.	ASSWGDRDTEAF